This is a list of T cell receptor beta chains from one sample in a study of T cells in Graves' hyperthyroidism and ophthalmopathy. MiXCR was run by TCRdb on the multiplex PCR reads, yielding one entry per CDR3 protein. The table lists under 450,000 distinct CDR3 sequences, 15% to 18% of them singletons, with around 7% in the top ten. Sample: blood. Source of these receptors: a woman between 18 and 29 years old with Graves' hyperthyroidism. Each CDR3 is given with its conserved first and last residue. The order of the fields is J gene, V gene, CDR3 protein.

>TRBJ2-3|TRBV5-1
CASSLEVRGPGDTQYF
>TRBJ1-5|TRBV15
CATSGRGSRVSSNQPQHF
>TRBJ2-7|TRBV6-6
CASSYRGMSYEQYF
>TRBJ1-4|TRBV19
CASSKMRQGGEKLFF
>TRBJ1-2|TRBV18
CASSLPAANYGCTF
>TRBJ2-1|TRBV7-9
CASSFGGRPYNEQFF
>TRBJ2-2|TRBV29-1
CSAKRQGAGELFF
>TRBJ1-1|TRBV5-5
CASSLTGINTEAFF
>TRBJ2-2|TRBV7-2
CASSPAGDLGFGELFF
>TRBJ2-7|TRBV5-1
CASSYGRDRGREQYF
>TRBJ2-1|TRBV4-1
CASSDEVASSYNEQFF
>TRBJ1-1|TRBV29-1
CSVDQGLNTEAFF
>TRBJ2-2|TRBV10-2
CASRLAGGTVELFF